These 16 T cell receptor beta chains were all obtained from the same sample, sequenced in a study of blood T cell repertoires in COVID-19. Assay: immunoSEQ multiplex PCR; the TCRdb copy retains only in-frame clones and omits some. The profile shows approximately 490,000 clones, around 90% of them singletons. Sequenced sample: PBMCs or T cells enriched from blood (not recorded which). These receptors were taken from a woman aged 18-29 years who had recovered from COVID-19.

The CDR3 spells CASINSGEGEQFF. DNA of the CDR3: TGTGCCAGCATCAATAGCGGGGAGGGAGAGCAGTTCTTC. This chain uses TRBV7-9 with TRBJ2-1, with 8 bases lining up with TRBD2. The CDR3 contains 13 residues. V shed 7 bases, J shed 10 bases, and the junction held 9 bases outside the gene matches. Germline-derived CDR1 and CDR2 are SEHNR and FQNEAQ (reference sequence).

The V and J genes are TRBV18 and TRBJ1-1; 7 bases match TRBD1. This CDR3 comprises 15 residues. The V and J ends lost 3 bases and 2 bases, in that order; junction bases with no gene match: 6. Germline-derived CDR1 and CDR2 are KGHSH and LQKENI. In DNA form, the CDR3 reads TGTGCCAGCTCACCGGACCCAGGGGGTAACACTGAAGCTTTCTTT. Translation gives CASSPDPGGNTEAFF.

V usage is TRBV4-2 and J usage is TRBJ1-1; D gene unclear. This CDR3 has 12 amino acids. Deletions cut 1 base from V and 7 bases from J, with 7 bases between. In germline, CDR1 is LGHNA, CDR2 YNFKEQ. The CDR3 DNA reads TGTGCCAGCAGCCAAGTAGGAGATGAAGCTTTCTTT. It encodes CASSQVGDEAFF.

This clone was detected a few times. The rearrangement joins TRBV2 to TRBJ1-2, with 7 nucleotides matching TRBD1. From germline, CDR1 is SNHLY and CDR2 FYNNEI. This CDR3 is 14 amino acids long. V lost 6 bases and J lost 4; bases outside the gene matches: 8. The DNA of the CDR3 is TGTGCCAGCAGACGGACAGGCCTCCTCTATGGCTACACCTTC. This gives the protein CASRRTGLLYGYTF.

The chain is built from TRBV5-1 and TRBJ1-2, with 7 bases matching TRBD1. Germline values: CDR1 SGHRS, CDR2 YFSETQ. This CDR3 contains 16 residues. V trimming: 4 bases; J trimming: 4 bases; junction bases outside the gene matches: 13. The CDR3 DNA is TGCGCCAGCAGCCCGGGTGAGATAGGGGGCATCTATGGCTACACCTTC. Protein: CASSPGEIGGIYGYTF.

The V gene is TRBV19, the J gene TRBJ2-1; TRBD1 is a possible D gene (5 bases). Germline assignment: CDR1 LNHDA and CDR2 SQIVND (reference sequence). This CDR3 is 16 amino acids long. V was clipped by 1 base and J by 7 bases, with 17 bases between them. As DNA, the CDR3 is TGTGCCAGTAGTATAGCTGGGGCCTTGGGCTCTAATGAGCAGTTCTTC. Residues: CASSIAGALGSNEQFF.

The chain combines TRBV19 with TRBJ1-1; D perhaps matches TRBD1 (5 bases). The CDR3 runs to 14 residues. Deletions cut 7 bases from V and 1 base from J, with 13 bases between. Germline V lookup: CDR1 LNHDA, CDR2 SQIVND (reference sequence). The CDR3 sequence: CASTHPTGNTEAFF. In DNA form, the CDR3 reads TGTGCCAGTACCCACCCCACAGGGAACACTGAAGCTTTCTTT.

The rearrangement uses TRBV5-1 and TRBJ1-1; D might be TRBD1 (6 bases). The CDR3 loop spans 17 amino acids. Germline CDR1 reads SGHRS; CDR2 reads YFSETQ. The V gene lost 0 bases and the J gene lost 1 base, with 16 bases spanning the gap. CDR3 residues: CASSLGPDWTANTEAFF. CDR3 nucleotide sequence: TGCGCCAGCAGCTTGGGCCCGGACTGGACAGCGAACACTGAAGCTTTCTTT.

The V and J genes are TRBV28 and TRBJ1-6, with TRBD1 matching 9 bases. V lost 8 bases, J lost 7 bases, and 3 bases stayed unmatched. This CDR3 is 13 amino acids long. Germline V gives CDR1 MDHEN, CDR2 SYDVKM. CDR3 residues: CASRDRVNSPLHF. CDR3 sequence (DNA): TGTGCCAGCCGGGACAGGGTAAATTCACCCCTCCACTTT.

V is TRBV4-1 and J is TRBJ2-6; 14 bases fit TRBD2. CDR1 and CDR2 from the germline V gene are MGHRA and YSYEKL. The CDR3 runs to 20 residues. The V gene end was trimmed by 3 bases and the J gene end by 3 bases; junction bases not matched to a gene: 10. The CDR3 coding sequence is TGCGCCAGCAGCCAGGTCGGACTAGCGGGGGGACAAGGTGGGGCCAACGTCCTGACTTTC. The encoded protein is CASSQVGLAGGQGGANVLTF.

V usage is TRBV18 and J usage is TRBJ1-2; 8 nucleotides line up with TRBD1. V lost 3 bases, J lost 4 bases, and 7 bases stayed unmatched. Germline lookup yields CDR1 KGHSH and CDR2 LQKENI. The CDR3 length is 15 residues. The CDR3 is CASSPTQGAFYGYTF. Here the CDR3 DNA reads TGTGCCAGCTCACCGACTCAGGGGGCATTCTATGGCTACACCTTC.

This chain uses TRBV23-1 with TRBJ2-2, with TRBD1 as a possible D gene (5 bases). TRBV23-1 is recorded as an ORF, its role being uncertain. The CDR3 runs 18 residues. The V and J ends lost 4 bases and 0 bases respectively, with 18 bases between them. CDR3 DNA: TGCGCCAGCAGTCTGGTAGCTGAGACAGCCTCGAACACCGGGGAGCTGTTTTTT. Translation: CASSLVAETASNTGELFF.

The chain uses TRBV30 and TRBJ2-3, with 13 positions matching TRBD2. The germline V gene has CDR1 GTSNPN and CDR2 SVGIG (reference sequence). J was trimmed by 6 bases and V by 5 bases; bases with no gene match: 11. This CDR3 contains 16 residues. CDR3 loop: CAWSLTSGGTGDTQYF. DNA for the CDR3: TGTGCCTGGTCCCTGACTAGCGGGGGGACGGGGGATACGCAGTATTTT.

The rearrangement joins TRBV4-1 to TRBJ2-1; the match to TRBD2 covers 12 bases. V shed 2 bases, J shed 6 bases, and the junction held 8 bases outside the gene matches. The CDR3 extends over 17 amino acids. CDR1 is MGHRA and CDR2 is YSYEKL in the germline V gene. CDR3 coding DNA: TGCGCCAGCAGCCAACCTCTGCTAGCGGGGGGGCGCAATGAGCAGTTCTTC. This gives the protein CASSQPLLAGGRNEQFF.

The chain joins TRBV2 to TRBJ1-4; tentative D call: TRBD1 (6 bases). Trimming shortened V by 6 bases and J by 10 bases, and 21 bases separated the two germline ends. Per the germline V gene, CDR1 is SNHLY and CDR2 is FYNNEI. This CDR3 is 15 amino acids long. Written as DNA, the CDR3 is TGTGCCAGCAGAAGACCAGGGGACCGGGCAGGAAAACTGTTTTTT. Its translation: CASRRPGDRAGKLFF.

This clone came up a few times. The chain links TRBV28 to TRBJ1-2; TRBD1 agrees at 7 bases. The ends lost 2 bases at V and 4 bases at J; junction bases unmatched: 1. In germline, CDR1 is MDHEN, CDR2 SYDVKM. The CDR3 is made up of 13 amino acids. The CDR3 DNA follows: TGTGCCAGCAGTTTAACAGGGGTCTATGGCTACACCTTC. Amino acid sequence: CASSLTGVYGYTF.